Below, one T cell receptor beta chain is given with its context. The antigen is undetermined. These data are taken from a study of T cell responses to AZD1222 COVID-19 vaccine. Profiling relied on immunoSEQ multiplex PCR, and the TCRdb table lists in-frame clones only, not all of them. The table lists about 140,000 clones, more than 70% of them singletons, with roughly 1.7% in the top ten. Germline V lookup: CDR1 SEHNR, CDR2 FQNEAQ (reference sequence). Trimming pared 1 base from V and 1 base from J, leaving 10 bases between. CDR3 length equals 15 residues. Study results and caveats: Spike was spanned by vaccine-associated CD4 TCRs, which were dominant at 160-218 and 743-854.

This material consisted of peripheral blood, taken 28 days after the second AZD1222 dose. This TCR was recovered from an adult who received the AZD1222 COVID-19 vaccine. The V call is TRBV7-9, the J call TRBJ1-1; perhaps TRBD1 as D (6 bases). For the CDR3, the DNA is TGTGCCAGCAGCTTAGTTGGGGGCTGGAACACTGAAGCTTTCTTT. It codes for CASSLVGGWNTEAFF. The complete variable domain, with remaining parts taken from reference TRBV7-9 and TRBJ1-1, reads DTGVSQNPRHKITKRGQNVTFRCDPISEHNRLYWYRQTLGQGPEFLTYFQNEAQLEKSRLLSDRFSAERPKGSFSTLEIQRTEQGDSAMYLCASSLVGGWNTEAFFGQGTRLTVV.